A single sample gave rise to the 22 T cell receptor beta chains below, sequenced in a study of patients and donors after allogeneic stem cell transplantation. TCRdb re-called the RT-PCR reads with MiXCR, one entry per CDR3 protein. Among approximately 160,000 distinct CDR3 sequences, about 29% were seen once, and the ten largest hold 3.2%. Sequencing used blood, either unsorted or a sorted T cell fraction (not recorded which). These receptor sequences come from a human donor who was either an allogeneic HSCT recipient or a stem cell or donor lymphocyte infusion donor (not recorded which). It is not recorded whose cells these are; they may come from a transplant donor.

This clonotype was seen repeatedly, ten times or more. The rearrangement links TRBV29-1 to TRBJ1-2; maybe TRBD1 (5 bases). The germline gives CDR1 SQVTM, CDR2 ANQGSEA. The length of the CDR3 is 12 residues. Trimming cost V 4 bases and J 8 bases, with 14 bases left between them. Here the CDR3 reads CSVAGPASGYTF. The CDR3 bases are TGCAGCGTTGCGGGACCTGCGTCGGGCTACACCTTC.

This clonotype was counted a single time. This chain joins TRBV5-1 and TRBJ2-1; D gene ambiguous. CDR1 is SGHRS, CDR2 YFSETQ, per germline. CDR3 length: 14 amino acids. Trimming shortened V by 1 base and J by 6 bases, and 11 bases separated the two germline ends. In nucleotides, the CDR3 is TGCGCCAGCAGCTTGCTCCTAGTCGGCAATGAGCAGTTCTTC. Its translation is CASSLLLVGNEQFF.

The gene calls are TRBV27 and TRBJ2-7; 10 bases agree with TRBD1. Germline V CDR1 and CDR2: MNHEY, SMNVEV (reference sequence). After removal of 10 bases from V and 0 bases from J, the junction contained 15 bases not matched to a gene. The CDR3 contains 17 residues. In nucleotides, the CDR3 is TGTGCCACCAGACAGGGGGCTTTTGGGGGATCCTCCTACGAGCAGTACTTC. This sequence encodes CATRQGAFGGSSYEQYF.

This clonotype came up a few times. The rearrangement links TRBV20-1 to TRBJ1-5, with D perhaps TRBD1 (5 bases). Trimming took off 6 bases at V and 12 bases at J, with 15 bases between the two ends. Per germline, CDR1 DFQATT and CDR2 SNEGSKA (reference sequence). The CDR3 length is 11 residues. The CDR3 nucleotides read TGCAGTGCCTCCTCGGGACGGGGCCAGCATTTT. Translated: CSASSGRGQHF.

The J gene is TRBJ2-3, the V gene TRBV20-1, with TRBD2 matching 9 bases. Germline assignment: CDR1 DFQATT and CDR2 SNEGSKA (reference sequence). This CDR3 is built from 14 residues. V trimming: 4 bases; J trimming: 3 bases; junction bases outside the gene matches: 5. The DNA of the CDR3 is TGCAGTGCTACTTTAGCGGGAGTTACAGATACGCAGTATTTT. As protein: CSATLAGVTDTQYF.

The CDR3 bases are TGCAGCGTTGATGCTCCCGCGAACACCGGGGAGCTGTTTTTT. Amino acids: CSVDAPANTGELFF. The gene calls are TRBV29-1 and TRBJ2-2; D ambiguous. Trimming removed 3 bases from V and 0 bases from J, with 8 bases in between. This CDR3 has 14 residues. The germline CDR1 and CDR2 sequences are SQVTM and ANQGSEA.

On this clonotype: A read error is possible here, since a much larger clone lies one base away. CDR3 in amino acids: CPSGFGTGDQHF. The CDR3 DNA reads as TGTCCTAGTGGTTTTGGGACAGGGGACCAGCATTTT. The V and J genes are TRBV12-5 and TRBJ1-5, with 10 bases fitting TRBD1. There are 12 residues in the CDR3. CDR1 is LGHNT, CDR2 FRNRAP, per germline.

There are a few counts of this clonotype. The gene calls are TRBV4-3 and TRBJ2-1; D unclear. V lost 6 bases to trimming and J lost 5 bases, with 17 bases between them. CDR3 length equals 15 residues. Germline V gene sequence: CDR1 LGHNA, CDR2 YSLEER. The CDR3 coding sequence is TGCGCCAGCAGGCGTAGTTTGCCAATAGACAATGAGCAGTTCTTC. Its translation: CASRRSLPIDNEQFF.

The rearrangement links TRBV7-2 to TRBJ2-2; tentative D call: TRBD2 (6 bases). CDR3 length: 14 residues. Germline V gene lookup returns CDR1 SGHTA and CDR2 FQGNSA. Trimming stripped 5 bases from V and 4 bases from J, with 11 bases between. CDR3 sequence reads: CASSPPGVTGELFF. The CDR3 DNA reads as TGTGCCAGCAGCCCGCCGGGGGTCACCGGGGAGCTGTTTTTT. The full variable domain, completed using reference TRBV7-2 and TRBJ2-2, is GAGVSQSPSNKVTEKGKDVELRCDPISGHTALYWYRQSLGQGLEFLIYFQGNSAPDKSGLPSDRFSAERTGGSVSTLTIQRTQQEDSAVYLCASSPPGVTGELFFGEGSRLTVL.

The rearrangement joins TRBV20-1 to TRBJ1-1; D call uncertain. The germline gives CDR1 DFQATT, CDR2 SNEGSKA (reference sequence). This CDR3 is built from 11 residues. The germline V and J ends were trimmed by 3 bases and 1 base, with 3 bases remaining between them. The CDR3 sequence is CSASENTEAFF. The CDR3 DNA is TGCAGTGCTAGCGAGAACACTGAAGCTTTCTTT.

V usage is TRBV9 and J usage is TRBJ2-7; tentatively, D is TRBD2 (6 bases). V was trimmed by 3 bases and J by 5 bases, leaving 12 bases between them. CDR3 length: 13 residues. Germline V gives CDR1 SGDLS, CDR2 YYNGEE. As DNA, the CDR3 is TGTGCCAGCAGCGAAGGTAGCGGCAACGAGCAGTACTTC. The encoded protein is CASSEGSGNEQYF.

This clonotype was picked up a small number of times. The chain couples TRBV12-3 or TRBV12-4 to TRBJ2-7; 11 nucleotides match TRBD2. The CDR3 contains 15 residues. With 4 bases clipped from V and 5 bases from J, the junction kept 7 bases outside the gene matches. In nucleotides, the CDR3 is TGTGCCAGCAGTTGGGGTCTAGCGGGAGGTCACGAGCAGTACTTC. Residues: CASSWGLAGGHEQYF.

The rearrangement uses TRBV18 and TRBJ2-7; D not resolved. The germline gives CDR1 KGHSH, CDR2 LQKENI. CDR3 size: 12 residues. Trimming removed 6 bases at V and 3 bases at J, with 9 bases between. CDR3 loop: CASSERLYEQYF. CDR3 DNA sequence: TGTGCCAGCTCGGAACGCCTCTACGAGCAGTACTTC.

V usage is TRBV20-1 and J usage is TRBJ2-7; D gene unclear. Germline CDR1 DFQATT, CDR2 SNEGSKA (reference sequence). V was cut by 6 bases and J by 2 bases, with 11 bases left in between. This CDR3 spans 12 amino acids. CDR3 bases: TGCAGTGCCACCTACAACACCTACGAGCAGTACTTC. Its translation: CSATYNTYEQYF.

The V and J genes are TRBV10-3 and TRBJ2-3; 10 bases match TRBD2. With 4 bases clipped from V and 3 bases from J, the junction kept 4 bases outside the gene matches. Germline V gene sequence: CDR1 ENHRY, CDR2 SYGVKD. The CDR3 consists of 15 residues. The CDR3 DNA reads as TGTGCCATCAGTGGTCTAGCGGGAGTGACAGATACGCAGTATTTT. It encodes CAISGLAGVTDTQYF.

This clonotype has a single count. The chain uses TRBV20-1 and TRBJ2-5, with D uncertain. This CDR3 is built from 11 residues. V was shortened by 6 bases and J by 2 bases, with 7 bases between the two germline ends. Germline V gives CDR1 DFQATT, CDR2 SNEGSKA (reference sequence). Here the CDR3 reads CSAIPQETQYF. CDR3 coding DNA: TGCAGTGCGATCCCTCAAGAGACCCAGTACTTC.

V is TRBV9 and J is TRBJ2-7; possible D gene TRBD1, 6 bases. This CDR3 has 15 amino acids. The V end was cut by 4 bases, the J end by 0 bases, with 14 bases between. The germline V gene has CDR1 SGDLS and CDR2 YYNGEE. CDR3: CASSPGTTLSYEQYF. The CDR3 coding sequence is TGTGCCAGCAGCCCCGGGACAACGCTCTCCTACGAGCAGTACTTC.

The chain links TRBV15 to TRBJ2-7; possible D gene TRBD1, 6 bases. Germline CDR1 LNHNV, CDR2 YYDKDF (reference sequence). The CDR3 covers 16 residues. Trimming left V 2 bases short and J 0 bases short, with 14 bases between. Here the CDR3 reads CATSRTGHFYSYEQYF. CDR3 coding DNA: TGTGCCACCAGCAGAACGGGACACTTCTACTCCTACGAGCAGTACTTC.

The gene calls are TRBV20-1 and TRBJ2-7; D ambiguous. There are 14 residues in the CDR3. Germline V lookup: CDR1 DFQATT, CDR2 SNEGSKA (reference sequence). The V end was cut by 2 bases, the J end by 0 bases, with 11 bases between. The CDR3 coding sequence is TGCAGTGCTAGAAACTCCGCTATCTCCTACGAGCAGTACTTC. Encoded protein: CSARNSAISYEQYF.

The chain uses TRBV27 and TRBJ1-4; D unresolved. The CDR3 runs to 16 residues. Germline CDR1 MNHEY, CDR2 SMNVEV (reference sequence). The germline V and J ends were trimmed by 5 bases and 0 bases, with 13 bases remaining between them. CDR3 loop: CASSPPRGSTNEKLFF. DNA for the CDR3: TGTGCCAGCAGTCCCCCTAGAGGGTCAACTAATGAAAAACTGTTTTTT.

Only a few counts were recorded for this clonotype. V is TRBV12-3 or TRBV12-4 and J is TRBJ1-6; D is possibly TRBD1 (6 bases). V lost 3 bases, J lost 7 bases, and 10 bases lay in between. This CDR3 contains 14 residues. The CDR3 spells CASSLNQGNSPLHF. Written as DNA, the CDR3 is TGTGCCAGCAGTTTGAACCAGGGGAATTCACCCCTCCACTTT.

This clonotype was counted only a few times. The V and J genes are TRBV12-3 or TRBV12-4 and TRBJ1-1; D is unclear. CDR3 length: 14 residues. Trimming left V 1 base short and J 4 bases short, with 10 bases between. The CDR3: CASSLVRQRTEAFF. The CDR3 DNA follows: TGTGCCAGCAGTTTAGTGAGGCAGCGCACTGAAGCTTTCTTT.